The clone carrying this T cell receptor beta chain was found once. This specimen comes from a study of blood T cell repertoires in COVID-19. Turning to the study itself: The analysed material was cDNA or gDNA that came from T cells, B-cell-depleted T cells, or PBMCs.

The germline V gene encodes CDR1 MNHEY and CDR2 SMNVEV (reference sequence). V lost 5 bases to trimming and J lost 2 bases, with 10 bases between them. The CDR3 has 15 residues. The repertoire was sequenced with immunoSEQ multiplex PCR; TCRdb's copy has only in-frame clones and lacks some. The table shows 50,000 to 55,000 clones, with 86% occurring only once. The TCR comes from a woman over 75 with acute or convalescent COVID-19. V usage is TRBV27 and J usage is TRBJ1-6; tentatively, D is TRBD1 (6 bases). Sequences were obtained from peripheral blood. The CDR3 nucleotides read TGTGCCAGCAGTCCAGGGACACCCTATAATTCACCCCTCCACTTT. This gives the protein CASSPGTPYNSPLHF.